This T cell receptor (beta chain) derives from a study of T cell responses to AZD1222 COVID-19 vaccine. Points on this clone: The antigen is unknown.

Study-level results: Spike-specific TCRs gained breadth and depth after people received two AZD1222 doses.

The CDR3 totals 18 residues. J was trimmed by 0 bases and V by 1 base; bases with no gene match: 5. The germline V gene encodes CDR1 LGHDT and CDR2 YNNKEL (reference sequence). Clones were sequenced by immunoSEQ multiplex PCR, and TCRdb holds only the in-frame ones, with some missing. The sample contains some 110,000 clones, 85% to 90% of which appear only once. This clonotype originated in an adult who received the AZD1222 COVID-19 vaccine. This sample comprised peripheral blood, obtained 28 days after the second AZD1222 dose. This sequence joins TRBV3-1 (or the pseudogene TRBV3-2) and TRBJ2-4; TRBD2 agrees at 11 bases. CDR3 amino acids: CASSQARSGREAKNIQYF. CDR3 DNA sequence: TGTGCCAGCAGCCAAGCTCGTAGCGGGAGGGAAGCCAAAAACATTCAGTACTTC.